The rows below give T cell receptor beta chains drawn from one sample of a study of shared clonotypes between healthy human individuals. The assay was immunoSEQ multiplex PCR, and TCRdb's table has in-frame clones only and misses some. The data contain around 1.9 million clones, 85% to 95% of them singletons. The source material was naive CD8+ T cells from PBMCs. All receptors come from a man younger than 35 in good health. Some clones in this sample may be carry-over from other donors' samples. The CDR3 runs from the conserved cysteine through the conserved F or W.

J: TRBJ1-1
V: TRBV19
CDR3: CASSIVHWTGVTEAFF

J: TRBJ2-4
V: TRBV19
CDR3: CASSRNREKNIQYF

J: TRBJ2-7
V: TRBV27
CDR3: CASWGPGGYEQYF

J: TRBJ1-1
V: TRBV6-5
CDR3: CASSYSRTNTEAFF

J: TRBJ2-7
V: TRBV5-6
CDR3: CASRLWGARMYEQYF

J: TRBJ2-1
V: TRBV7-3
CDR3: CASSGHSGGNFEQFF

J: TRBJ1-2
V: TRBV9
CDR3: CASSGTGGTNYGYTF

J: TRBJ1-1
V: TRBV27
CDR3: CASSLIFGATEAFF

J: TRBJ1-2
V: TRBV18
CDR3: CASSQGQGWAYGYTF

J: TRBJ2-6
V: TRBV9
CDR3: CASSGKTSDSGANVLTF

J: TRBJ2-1
V: TRBV27
CDR3: CASSLRLAGGFEQFF

J: TRBJ1-1
V: TRBV27
CDR3: CASSFGRVMNTEAFF

J: TRBJ2-7
V: TRBV6-1
CDR3: CASSEAKGLVTYEQYF

J: TRBJ2-7
V: TRBV19
CDR3: CASSIRPGRPYEQYF

J: TRBJ2-7
V: TRBV9
CDR3: CASSRAGLLLVNEQYF

J: TRBJ1-4
V: TRBV15
CDR3: CATSRDRALNEKLFF

J: TRBJ2-5
V: TRBV11-2
CDR3: CASSPWTGGGTQYF

J: TRBJ2-7
V: TRBV5-1
CDR3: CASGIQESYSYEQYF

J: TRBJ1-2
V: TRBV27
CDR3: CASSLGQRGGGYTF

J: TRBJ1-1
V: TRBV19
CDR3: CASSIRGAGTEAFF

J: TRBJ2-7
V: TRBV9
CDR3: CASSEEQGQDEQYF

J: TRBJ2-7
V: TRBV7-9
CDR3: CASSFGPDRGSYEQYF

J: TRBJ1-2
V: TRBV9
CDR3: CASSVGQGPYYGYTF

J: TRBJ1-1
V: TRBV29-1
CDR3: CSVEDIQGYEAFF

J: TRBJ2-3
V: TRBV7-9
CDR3: CASSPTVGVSDTQYF

J: TRBJ2-7
V: TRBV5-1
CDR3: CASSSTSAPYEQYF

J: TRBJ1-5
V: TRBV5-8
CDR3: CASSDSSNQPQHF

J: TRBJ1-5
V: TRBV9
CDR3: CASSGGPRNQPQHF